The rows below give T cell receptor beta chains drawn from one sample of a study of OX40 agonist ivuxolimab in advanced cancers. Sequencing was performed with immunoSEQ multiplex PCR; in TCRdb, only in-frame clones are kept and a portion is missing. Of just over 90,000 clones listed, around 91% are singletons. The source material was CD4+ or CD8+ T cells sorted from blood, sampled in a trial of the OX40 agonist ivuxolimab. All receptors derive from an adult with an advanced solid tumor such as melanoma, head and neck, liver or kidney cancer. The CDR3 runs from the conserved cysteine through the conserved F or W. The D gene is left open where the match is weak. A row's size may be missing; if present it is once, few, many or a size class.

>TRBV7-3|.|TRBJ2-2|.
CASSLDGKNTGELFF
TGTGCCAGCAGCTTAGATGGCAAGAACACCGGGGAGCTGTTTTTT
>TRBV14|.|TRBJ2-7|.
CASRGVGGRQYF
TGTGCCAGCAGGGGAGTTGGTGGGAGGCAGTACTTC
>TRBV7-3|.|TRBJ2-2|.
CASSPQLGGTTGELFF
TGTGCCAGCAGCCCCCAATTGGGCGGGACCACCGGGGAGCTGTTTTTT
>TRBV7-2|.|TRBJ2-7|.
CASSLGTVIESYEQYF
TGTGCCAGCAGCTTAGGGACAGTTATTGAAAGCTACGAGCAGTACTTC
>TRBV5-4|TRBD2|TRBJ2-5|.
CASSKLAGGPETQYF
TGTGCCAGCAGCAAACTAGCGGGAGGGCCGGAGACCCAGTACTTC
>TRBV7-2|.|TRBJ2-5|.
CASSLVSAQYF
TGTGCCAGCAGCTTAGTCAGTGCCCAGTACTTC
>TRBV19|.|TRBJ1-4|.
CASSMSDDEKLFF
TGTGCCAGTAGTATGTCGGACGATGAAAAACTGTTTTTT
>TRBV19|TRBD1|TRBJ1-5|.
CASSIQGDRPQHF
TGTGCCAGTAGTATACAGGGGGATCGGCCCCAGCATTTT
>TRBV29-1|TRBD1|TRBJ1-3|.
CSVQTGGSGNTIYF
TGCAGCGTTCAAACAGGGGGCAGTGGAAACACCATATATTTT
>TRBV10-3|.|TRBJ2-7|.
CAISEGQYEQYF
TGTGCCATCAGTGAAGGGCAATACGAGCAGTACTTC
>TRBV7-8|.|TRBJ2-2|.
CASSLVTQRTTGELFF
TGTGCCAGCAGCTTAGTAACACAGCGGACCACCGGGGAGCTGTTTTTT
>TRBV7-6|.|TRBJ2-1|.
CASSSPVKGLTYNEQFF
TGTGCCAGCAGCTCTCCAGTTAAGGGATTGACCTACAATGAGCAGTTCTTC
>TRBV30|TRBD1|TRBJ2-7|.
CAWGAPGQGTYEQYF
TGTGCCTGGGGGGCACCGGGACAGGGCACCTACGAGCAGTACTTC
>TRBV7-9|.|TRBJ2-1|.
CASSLIGYEQFF
TGTGCCAGCAGCTTAATAGGATATGAGCAGTTCTTC
>TRBV7-2|TRBD2|TRBJ2-7|.
CASSQGLEINYEQYF
TGTGCCAGCAGCCAAGGACTAGAGATAAACTACGAGCAGTACTTC
>TRBV30|TRBD1|TRBJ2-2|.
CAWSRTGGTGELFF
TGTGCCTGGAGTCGGACAGGGGGCACCGGGGAGCTGTTTTTT
>TRBV11-2|.|TRBJ2-5|.
CASRRDSQETQYF
TGTGCCAGCAGGCGGGACAGCCAAGAGACCCAGTACTTC
>TRBV4-3|.|TRBJ1-1|.
CASSLSASGTEAFF
TGCGCCAGCAGCCTCAGCGCAAGCGGCACTGAAGCTTTCTTT
>TRBV6-5|.|TRBJ2-7|.
CASSYPNSYEQYF
TGTGCCAGCAGTTACCCCAACTCCTACGAGCAGTACTTC
>TRBV5-1|.|TRBJ1-1|.
CASSFTGTERSEAFF
TGCGCCAGCAGCTTCACCGGAACAGAAAGGTCTGAAGCTTTCTTT
>TRBV19|.|TRBJ1-2|few
CASSGAGYTF
TGTGCCAGTAGTGGGGCTGGCTACACCTTC
>TRBV6-5|.|TRBJ2-7|once
CASSFTYEQYF
TGTGCCAGCAGTTTTACCTACGAGCAGTACTTC
>TRBV2|.|TRBJ1-1|.
CASKLQRPLNTEAFF
TGTGCCAGCAAGTTACAGCGCCCGTTGAACACTGAAGCTTTCTTT
>TRBV19|.|TRBJ1-2|.
CASTHVGEPNYGYTF
TGTGCCAGTACCCATGTGGGGGAACCTAACTATGGCTACACCTTC
>TRBV5-1|.|TRBJ1-1|.
CASSYLSGDNTEAFF
TGCGCCAGCAGCTACCTATCCGGGGACAACACTGAAGCTTTCTTT
>TRBV10-3|.|TRBJ1-1|.
CATLRDTEAFF
TGTGCCACGCTGAGGGACACTGAAGCTTTCTTT
>TRBV18|.|TRBJ2-7|.
CASSPAGGLRSYEQYF
TGTGCCAGCTCACCCGCCGGGGGGCTTCGTAGCTACGAGCAGTACTTC
>TRBV7-6|TRBD2|TRBJ2-7|.
CASSGTSGSYEQYF
TGTGCCAGCAGCGGGACTAGCGGTTCCTACGAGCAGTACTTC
>TRBV19|TRBD1|TRBJ1-1|few
CASSPRGDTEAFF
TGTGCCAGTAGCCCCAGGGGGGACACTGAAGCTTTCTTT
>TRBV29-1|TRBD1|TRBJ1-1|.
CSQGDGTEAFF
TGCAGCCAGGGGGATGGCACTGAAGCTTTCTTT
>TRBV19|.|TRBJ1-5|once
CASSISGYYSNQPQHF
TGTGCCAGTAGTATTAGCGGATACTATAGCAATCAGCCCCAGCATTTT
>TRBV9|.|TRBJ2-3|.
CASSVTQDVSTDTQYF
TGTGCCAGCAGCGTAACCCAGGATGTTAGCACAGATACGCAGTATTTT
>TRBV13|.|TRBJ2-5|.
CASSLGTGLKETQYF
TGTGCCAGCAGCTTAGGAACAGGGTTGAAGGAGACCCAGTACTTC
>TRBV7-8|TRBD1|TRBJ1-5|.
CASSQGQADQPQHF
TGTGCCAGCAGCCAGGGACAGGCGGATCAGCCCCAGCATTTT
>TRBV6-1|.|TRBJ2-7|.
CASSSQTYEQYF
TGTGCCAGCAGCTCACAAACCTACGAGCAGTACTTC
>TRBV9|.|TRBJ2-7|.
CASSVDWDISYEQYF
TGTGCCAGCAGCGTAGACTGGGACATTTCCTACGAGCAGTACTTC
>TRBV28|TRBD2|TRBJ2-1|.
CASSPAGSYNEQFF
TGTGCCAGCTCCCCAGCGGGATCCTACAATGAGCAGTTCTTC